Detailed here is one T cell receptor beta chain. Its target is unknown. These data originate in a study of shared clonotypes between healthy human individuals. As for the study in general: The cohort comprised a couple of women and a few men. Their ages spanned 18 to 49 years. Findings and limits, study-wide: Naive subsets typically showed greater estimated richness than memory subsets. What limited the represented genetic and exposure-history diversity was the small number of donors.

CD45RO+ cells went into CD8 memory alongside CCR7-negative CD45RA+ TemRA cells. Here immunoSEQ multiplex PCR was the method, and the copy in TCRdb shows in-frame clones only, minus some. The table shows tens of thousands of clones, with about 61% occurring only once. Per germline, CDR1 MRHNA and CDR2 SNTAGT. CDR3 length equals 14 residues. The J segment lost 1 base and the V segment lost 5 bases, leaving 2 bases of the junction unmatched. The receptor comes from a young man in good health. The gene calls are TRBV6-4 and TRBJ2-3; 8 bases line up with TRBD1. The specimen sequenced was memory CD8+ T cells sorted from blood. Subset noted: CD45RO+ cells pooled with CCR7-negative TemRA cells. The CDR3 here is CASSTGQGTDTQYF. The CDR3 nucleotides read TGTGCCAGCAGTACGGGACAGGGCACAGATACGCAGTATTTT.